Each of the 7 T cell receptor beta chains below was sequenced from the same sample in a study of beta chain features in type 1 diabetes. The study reverse transcribed the entire isolated RNA, so it sequenced expressed TCRB transcripts. Profiled with immunoSEQ multiplex PCR; TCRdb holds only in-frame clones, not every one. The sample lists almost 350,000 clones, 8% seen once, with around 0.45% in the top ten. Sequencing was performed on central memory CD4+ T cells from blood. Receptor source: a woman between 18 and 29 years old in good health.

This clone appeared a few times. The DNA of the CDR3 is TGTGCCAGCAGCATTGGGGGCCGAGCCAAAAACATTCAGTACTTC. This codes for CASSIGGRAKNIQYF. The chain links TRBV21-1 to TRBJ2-4; the table names TRBD1, a call not compared with the DNA. TRBV21-1 is reported as a pseudogene. The CDR3 length is 15 residues.

The CDR3 coding sequence is TGTGCCAGCAGCGTTAGCGGGAGGTTCGCAGATACGCAGTATTTT. Translation gives CASSVSGRFADTQYF. V gene TRBV7-2 combines with J gene TRBJ2-3, with TRBD2 identical over 10 bases. Germline V gene sequence: CDR1 SGHTA, CDR2 FQGNSA. The CDR3 totals 15 residues. After removal of 5 bases from V and 4 bases from J, the junction contained 6 bases not matched to a gene.

This clone was counted between two and nine times. The chain joins TRBV19 to TRBJ2-5; 8 bases match TRBD2. This CDR3 comprises 15 residues. The V and J ends lost 5 bases and 4 bases, in that order; junction bases with no gene match: 9. Germline values: CDR1 LNHDA, CDR2 SQIVND (reference sequence). CDR3 residues: CASSGRAGERETQYF. The CDR3 DNA reads TGTGCCAGTAGTGGACGAGCGGGAGAACGAGAGACCCAGTACTTC.

The V gene is TRBV5-1, the J gene TRBJ2-3; D possibly corresponds to TRBD1 (6 bases). With 0 bases removed from V and 1 base from J, the gap between germline ends came to 15 bases. CDR1 and CDR2 from the germline V gene are SGHRS and YFSETQ. The CDR3 contains 17 residues. CDR3 sequence (DNA): TGCGCCAGCAGCTTGGTTTCCCCTGGGGGCGGCACAGATACGCAGTATTTT. It translates to CASSLVSPGGGTDTQYF.

V usage is TRBV19 and J usage is TRBJ2-2; D perhaps matches TRBD2 (5 bases). CDR3 size: 16 residues. Trimming took 4 bases from V and 0 from J, leaving 12 bases between them. CDR1 and CDR2 (germline): LNHDA, SQIVND (reference sequence). The CDR3 sequence is CASSNGIGTNTGELFF. The CDR3 DNA is TGTGCCAGTAGTAACGGGATAGGGACGAACACCGGGGAGCTGTTTTTT. The whole variable domain, filled in from reference TRBV19 and TRBJ2-2, reads DGGITQSPKYLFRKEGQNVTLSCEQNLNHDAMYWYRQDPGQGLRLIYYSQIVNDFQKGDIAEGYSVSREKKESFPLTVTSAQKNPTAFYLCASSNGIGTNTGELFFGEGSRLTVL.

J is TRBJ1-1 and V is TRBV5-1; 7 bases line up with TRBD1. Germline loops: CDR1 SGHRS, CDR2 YFSETQ. This CDR3 is built from 16 residues. J lost 1 base, V lost 4 bases, and 10 bases had no gene match. In DNA form, the CDR3 reads TGCGCCAGCAGCCAAAGGCACCGGGACAGGAACACTGAAGCTTTCTTT. Translated, it gives CASSQRHRDRNTEAFF.

V usage is TRBV9 and J usage is TRBJ2-5; no reliable D call. Trimming removed 4 bases from V and 5 bases from J, with 12 bases in between. The germline V gene encodes CDR1 SGDLS and CDR2 YYNGEE. CDR3 size: 13 residues. The CDR3 is CASSQVQYETQYF. The CDR3 DNA reads TGTGCCAGCAGCCAGGTTCAGTACGAGACCCAGTACTTC.